This T cell receptor beta chain was identified in a study of cytomegalovirus exposure and HLA in healthy donors. Per the germline V gene, CDR1 is MNHEY and CDR2 is SVGAGI. This CDR3 is built from 12 residues. V was clipped by 9 bases and J by 4 bases; unmatched bases: 2. The PCR employed 60 Vbeta primers together with 13 Jbeta primers. The repertoire was sequenced with immunoSEQ multiplex PCR; TCRdb's copy has only in-frame clones and lacks some. The sample spans under 200,000 clones; the ten largest clones claim approximately 0.8%. The rearrangement joins TRBV6-5 to TRBJ1-3; 8 bases line up with TRBD1. Source material: PBMCs. This TCR came from a woman aged 18-29 years in good health and CMV-seropositive. CDR3 loop: CASRTGGNTIYF. As DNA, the CDR3 is TGTGCCAGTCGGACAGGGGGAAACACCATATATTTT.